The 28 T cell receptor beta chains reported below all come from one sample, sequenced in a study of Ad26.COV2.S vaccination and SARS-CoV-2 variants (dated by TCRdb to about 2021). The intended sense of this specimen's treatment or condition label: around 19 received Ad26.COV2.S at low or high dose, single or two shots; several received placebo; per-sample allocation not given. For vaccine and placebo recipients, repertoires were sequenced using samples collected on day 63 after the first injection. The library was built by means of the immunoSEQ multiplex PCR assay. Drawn from immuneACCESS, this table holds only the in-frame rearrangements with V and J called that TCRdb kept. Clones are partly lost; checked studies trace under half to an unresolved V gene and leave the rest unexplained. The sample includes more than 400,000 clones, with 80% to 95% observed a single time. Jointly, the top ten make up roughly 3.9% of the sample.

Sequencing was performed on peripheral blood, taken in a trial of Ad26.COV2.S vaccine versus placebo. The receptors come from a person aged 18-65 years who received the Ad26.COV2.S COVID-19 vaccine or a placebo.

This sequence joins TRBV7-2 and TRBJ1-5; no firm D call. Per the germline V gene, CDR1 is SGHTA and CDR2 is FQGNSA. Trimming stripped 1 base from V and 5 bases from J, with 6 bases between. This CDR3 has 13 residues. CDR3 loop: CASSLGGYQPQHF. CDR3 nucleotides: TGTGCCAGCAGCTTAGGGGGATATCAGCCCCAGCATTTT.

The V gene is TRBV18, the J gene TRBJ2-1; the match to TRBD1 covers 10 bases. Germline V gives CDR1 KGHSH, CDR2 LQKENI. The CDR3 has 15 amino acids. The trim removed 0 bases at V and 5 bases at J, leaving 1 base unmatched. This CDR3 is CASSPPGTGDNEQFF. CDR3 DNA: TGTGCCAGCTCACCACCTGGGACAGGGGACAATGAGCAGTTCTTC. Full variable domain (missing parts from reference TRBV18 and TRBJ2-1): NAGVMQNPRHLVRRRGQEARLRCSPMKGHSHVYWYRQLPEEGLKFMVYLQKENIIDESGMPKERFSAEFPKEGPSILRIQQVVRGDSAAYFCASSPPGTGDNEQFFGPGTRLTVL.

V usage is TRBV10-3 and J usage is TRBJ1-1; D possibly corresponds to TRBD1 (6 bases). CDR1 is ENHRY, CDR2 SYGVKD, per germline. This CDR3 contains 15 residues. V was pared by 5 bases and J by 1 base, with 14 bases between. In nucleotides, the CDR3 is TGTGCCATCAGTAGGGGGGGGAGCCAGAACACTGAAGCTTTCTTT. Translation: CAISRGGSQNTEAFF.

The J gene is TRBJ2-1, the V gene TRBV10-3; 13 bases map to TRBD2. The CDR3 sequence is 21 residues long. Trimming at V came to 0 bases and at J to 5 bases, leaving 16 bases not matched to a gene. Looked up from germline, CDR1 is ENHRY and CDR2 is SYGVKD. CDR3 DNA: TGTGCCATCAGTGAGTCGATAGGGGGACTAGCGGGGCCCCCGAGTCACAATGAGCAGTTCTTC. This encodes CAISESIGGLAGPPSHNEQFF.

This chain links TRBV19 with TRBJ2-1, with TRBD1 matching over 7 bases. The CDR3 runs 14 residues. J lost 3 bases, V lost 5 bases, and 4 bases had no gene match. Germline V gives CDR1 LNHDA, CDR2 SQIVND (reference sequence). CDR3: CASSPGQDYNEQFF. The CDR3 nucleotides read TGTGCCAGTAGTCCCGGACAGGACTACAATGAGCAGTTCTTC.

The chain employs TRBV5-5 and TRBJ2-7, with 10 bases matching TRBD2. This CDR3 is 15 amino acids long. CDR1 is SGHKS, CDR2 YYEKEE, per germline (reference sequence). V trimming: 3 bases; J trimming: 0 bases; junction bases outside the gene matches: 3. The CDR3 reads CASSWASGSSYEQYF. The DNA for the CDR3 is TGTGCCAGCAGCTGGGCTAGCGGGAGCTCCTACGAGCAGTACTTC.

CDR3 coding DNA: TGTGCCAGCAGCTTGTCGGGTAGGGAGCAGTACTTC. This codes for CASSLSGREQYF. The chain combines TRBV5-4 with TRBJ2-7, with D hard to call. V was clipped by 1 base and J by 7 bases, with 9 bases between them. Germline V gene data show CDR1 as SGHNT and CDR2 as YYREEE (reference sequence). CDR3 length: 12 residues. Full variable domain (rest looked up from reference TRBV5-4 and TRBJ2-7): ETGVTQSPTHLIKTRGQQVTLRCSSQSGHNTVSWYQQALGQGPQFIFQYYREEENGRGNFPPRFSGLQFPNYSSELNVNALELDDSALYLCASSLSGREQYFGPGTRLTVT.

The chain uses TRBV4-1 and TRBJ2-3, with D uncertain. The CDR3 is 14 residues long. V was cut by 1 base and J by 4 bases, with 9 bases left in between. Looked up from germline, CDR1 is MGHRA and CDR2 is YSYEKL. The DNA of the CDR3 is TGCGCCAGCAGCCAAGTTTCAGCATCAGATACGCAGTATTTT. Protein: CASSQVSASDTQYF.

The chain combines TRBV27 with TRBJ2-3; 8 positions match TRBD1. This CDR3 has 16 residues. The V segment lost 0 bases and the J segment 5 bases; nucleotides outside the gene matches: 7. Germline V lookup: CDR1 MNHEY, CDR2 SMNVEV (reference sequence). CDR3 amino acids: CASSLSILDREDTQYF. The CDR3 bases are TGTGCCAGCAGTTTATCGATATTGGACAGGGAAGATACGCAGTATTTT.

V usage is TRBV6-5 and J usage is TRBJ1-2, with TRBD1 as a possible D gene (6 bases). CDR1 and CDR2 (germline): MNHEY, SVGAGI. The CDR3 runs to 15 residues. Trimming removed 5 bases at V and 3 bases at J, with 16 bases between. This CDR3 reads CASSQSGGLDYGYTF. The CDR3 bases are TGTGCCAGCAGTCAATCGGGGGGGCTAGACTATGGCTACACCTTC.

The V and J genes are TRBV18 and TRBJ2-1; 10 bases line up with TRBD2. Trimming at V came to 0 bases and at J to 6 bases, leaving 14 bases not matched to a gene. The CDR3 is 19 amino acids. CDR1 is KGHSH and CDR2 is LQKENI in the germline V gene. The CDR3 region has the DNA TGTGCCAGCTCACCACCAGTCGGAAGCGGGAGGGCCATGTTCAATGAGCAGTTCTTC. This codes for CASSPPVGSGRAMFNEQFF. The full variable domain, completed using reference TRBV18 and TRBJ2-1, is NAGVMQNPRHLVRRRGQEARLRCSPMKGHSHVYWYRQLPEEGLKFMVYLQKENIIDESGMPKERFSAEFPKEGPSILRIQQVVRGDSAAYFCASSPPVGSGRAMFNEQFFGPGTRLTVL.

This clone was seen once. The rearrangement links TRBV9 to TRBJ2-2; 7 nucleotides align to TRBD2. J was trimmed by 4 bases and V by 0 bases; bases with no gene match: 6. This CDR3 spans 16 amino acids. Per germline, CDR1 SGDLS and CDR2 YYNGEE. The DNA for the CDR3 is TGTGCCAGCAGCGTAGGGGGGAGGGGTTTCACCGGGGAGCTGTTTTTT. Residues: CASSVGGRGFTGELFF.

This chain links TRBV5-5 with TRBJ2-1, with TRBD1 identical over 8 bases. Germline V CDR1 and CDR2: SGHKS, YYEKEE (reference sequence). The CDR3 has 15 amino acids. The J segment lost 8 bases and the V segment lost 0 bases, leaving 7 bases of the junction unmatched. The CDR3 region is CASSLGQGILDEQFF. Here the CDR3 DNA reads TGTGCCAGCAGCTTGGGACAGGGGATACTCGATGAGCAGTTCTTC.

The rearrangement joins TRBV28 to TRBJ2-4; 9 bases map to TRBD2. V lost 11 bases, J lost 6 bases, and 8 bases stayed unmatched. The CDR3 is 13 amino acids. Germline V gives CDR1 MDHEN, CDR2 SYDVKM. DNA of the CDR3: TGTGCCGGCCGCGGGAGGGCGTCAAACATTCAGTACTTC. Its protein product is CAGRGRASNIQYF.

The chain carries TRBV3-1 (or the pseudogene TRBV3-2) and TRBJ1-2; no definite D call. Germline V gene sequence: CDR1 LGHDT, CDR2 YNNKEL (reference sequence). The V end was cut by 6 bases, the J end by 2 bases, with 16 bases between. The CDR3 is 15 residues long. DNA for the CDR3: TGTGCCAGCAGTCCGACGCCCGAAGTGAACTATGGCTACACCTTC. The encoded protein is CASSPTPEVNYGYTF.

V and J are TRBV7-2 and TRBJ2-1; 8 bases map to TRBD2. Germline loops: CDR1 SGHTA, CDR2 FQGNSA. The CDR3 runs to 16 residues. The V segment lost 0 bases and the J segment 5 bases; nucleotides outside the gene matches: 6. For the CDR3, the DNA is TGTGCCAGCAGCTTAGCCAGCGGGAGTTTCCACAATGAGCAGTTCTTC. This encodes CASSLASGSFHNEQFF.

The CDR3 region is CAWGDRDEQYF. The CDR3 bases are TGTGCCTGGGGGGACAGGGATGAGCAGTACTTC. The gene calls are TRBV30 and TRBJ2-7, with 9 bases that match TRBD1. V lost 5 bases and J lost 7; bases outside the gene matches: 3. CDR3 length equals 11 residues. Germline lookup yields CDR1 GTSNPN and CDR2 SVGIG (reference sequence).

This chain links TRBV6-5 with TRBJ2-7; 9 bases line up with TRBD1. The CDR3 extends over 14 amino acids. Germline CDR1 reads MNHEY; CDR2 reads SVGAGI. The trim removed 6 bases at V and 4 bases at J, leaving 7 bases unmatched. As DNA, the CDR3 is TGTGCCAGCAGGGGGGGGACAGGGATGTACGAGCAGTACTTC. Translation: CASRGGTGMYEQYF.

Of note for this clone: The junction departs from the called germline gene at one end, perhaps through a read error. V usage is TRBV30 and J usage is TRBJ2-7; no clear D. The CDR3 sequence is 13 residues long. The germline gives CDR1 GTSNPN, CDR2 SVGIG (reference sequence). CDR3: CAWSGEFFAAITF. The CDR3 nucleotides are TGTGCCTGGAGTGGGGAATTTTTTGCCGCTATTACTTTC. Variable domain in full (rest from reference TRBV30 and TRBJ2-7): SQTIHQWPATLVQPVGSPLSLECTVEGTSNPNLYWYRQAAGRGLQLLFYSVGIGQISSEVPQNLSASRPQDRQFILSSKKLLLSDSGFYLCAWSGEFFAAITFGPGTRLTVT.

This CDR3 reads CASSRTPSNYGYTF. The CDR3 DNA follows: TGTGCCAGCAGCCGGACGCCGTCTAACTATGGCTACACCTTC. The rearrangement links TRBV7-9 to TRBJ1-2; the D is unclear. The V gene lost 5 bases and the J gene lost 0 bases, with 10 bases spanning the gap. The germline gives CDR1 SEHNR, CDR2 FQNEAQ (reference sequence). This CDR3 contains 14 residues. Combining the CDR3 with reference TRBV7-9 and TRBJ1-2 gives the whole variable domain DTGVSQNPRHKITKRGQNVTFRCDPISEHNRLYWYRQTLGQGPEFLTYFQNEAQLEKSRLLSDRFSAERPKGSFSTLEIQRTEQGDSAMYLCASSRTPSNYGYTFGSGTRLTVV.

The CDR3 protein is CASSSRGGRERSAGELFF. CDR3 sequence (DNA): TGTGCCAGCAGCTCCCGGGGGGGGCGGGAGCGATCGGCCGGGGAGCTGTTTTTT. The J gene is TRBJ2-2, the V gene TRBV5-4; 8 nucleotides agree with TRBD2. The V gene's germline CDR1 is SGHNT and CDR2 YYREEE (reference sequence). CDR3 size: 18 residues. J was trimmed by 6 bases and V by 3 bases; bases with no gene match: 16.

The chain carries TRBV2 and TRBJ2-7; tentatively, D is TRBD1 or TRBD2 (6 bases each). V was cut by 5 bases and J by 6 bases, with 20 bases left in between. Germline-derived CDR1 and CDR2 are SNHLY and FYNNEI. CDR3 length: 15 residues. In DNA, the CDR3 is TGTGCCAGCAGTTTCCTACCCGGGGGCGAAGGCGAGCAGTACTTC. This codes for CASSFLPGGEGEQYF.

The V gene is TRBV7-2, the J gene TRBJ2-1; D may be TRBD1 (6 bases). V lost 3 bases and J 6 bases, leaving 6 bases between the germline ends. Germline loops: CDR1 SGHTA, CDR2 FQGNSA. There are 12 residues in the CDR3. CDR3: CASSFRGNEQFF. CDR3 in DNA: TGTGCCAGCAGCTTCAGGGGCAATGAGCAGTTCTTC.

The V and J genes are TRBV9 and TRBJ1-5; D unclear. CDR3 size: 14 residues. Trimming pared 4 bases from V and 7 bases from J, leaving 15 bases between. Germline-derived CDR1 and CDR2 are SGDLS and YYNGEE. The CDR3 reads CASSPAEGGQPQHF. As DNA, the CDR3 is TGTGCCAGCAGCCCTGCCGAGGGCGGGCAGCCCCAGCATTTT.

The chain combines TRBV7-6 with TRBJ2-1; 10 nucleotides line up with TRBD2. This CDR3 spans 17 amino acids. V lost 1 base to trimming and J lost 8 bases; unmatched junction nucleotides: 11. Germline CDR1 SGHVS, CDR2 FNYEAQ. The CDR3 sequence is CASSLGEREGLLYEQFF. The CDR3 nucleotides read TGTGCCAGCAGCTTAGGGGAGCGGGAGGGCCTACTGTATGAGCAGTTCTTC.

This chain joins TRBV2 and TRBJ2-1, with TRBD1 matching 8 bases. Unmatched junction bases numbered 7, after V lost 6 bases and J lost 6 bases. The germline gives CDR1 SNHLY, CDR2 FYNNEI. CDR3 length equals 14 residues. The CDR3 region is CASSFGQGSNEQFF. The CDR3 DNA reads as TGTGCCAGCAGCTTCGGACAGGGTAGCAATGAGCAGTTCTTC. The variable domain in full, with the rest retrieved from reference TRBV2 and TRBJ2-1, is EPEVTQTPSHQVTQMGQEVILRCVPISNHLYFYWYRQILGQKVEFLVSFYNNEISEKSEIFDDQFSVERPDGSNFTLKIRSTKLEDSAMYFCASSFGQGSNEQFFGPGTRLTVL.

CDR3 loop: CATSGGTYSNQPQHF. The CDR3 DNA is TGTGCCACCAGTGGGGGGACATATAGCAATCAGCCCCAGCATTTT. The chain joins TRBV24-1 to TRBJ1-5; D is possibly TRBD1 (6 bases). The germline gives CDR1 KGHDR, CDR2 SFDVKD. The V gene lost 5 bases and the J gene lost 0 bases, with 10 bases spanning the gap. The CDR3 has 15 amino acids.

V and J are TRBV7-9 and TRBJ2-5; 9 nucleotides line up with TRBD1. Unmatched junction bases numbered 14, after V lost 1 base and J lost 5 bases. The V gene's germline CDR1 is SEHNR and CDR2 FQNEAQ (reference sequence). This CDR3 has 18 residues. The CDR3 DNA sequence: TGTGCCAGCAGCTTAGTACAGGGGGCGTTATTTCTTTGGGAGACCCAGTACTTC. Translation: CASSLVQGALFLWETQYF.